This TCR beta chain is from a study of blood T cell repertoires in COVID-19. Across the study: COVID-19 samples collected from the United States, Italy and Spain covered acute and convalescent phases. From T cells, B-cell-depleted T cells, or PBMCs came the material, which was cDNA or gDNA.

Germline loops: CDR1 SGDLS, CDR2 YYNGEE. The CDR3 consists of 15 residues. V was shortened by 3 bases and J by 0 bases, with 13 bases between the two germline ends. The recovered donors of Cohort 3 showed two negative PCRs, clearance, or symptom resolution. Study processing details: For nucleated cells, counts were estimated from reference gene primer amplification. The method was immunoSEQ multiplex PCR; TCRdb's version includes in-frame clones alone and lacks a portion of them. V and J calls and clone size are those listed in that table; D and trimming were worked out from the DNA. The data hold a few hundred thousand clones, with about 80% observed a single time.

The chain combines TRBV9 with TRBJ2-7; weak D call: TRBD2 (5 bases). The sequenced sample was PBMCs or T cells enriched from blood (not recorded which). The origin of this receptor is a man in his fifties or sixties who had recovered from COVID-19. The DNA for the CDR3 is TGTGCCAGCAGCGCGGGTGGAGGTGGCTCCTACGAGCAGTACTTC. The encoded protein is CASSAGGGGSYEQYF.